The 32 T cell receptor beta chains listed next were all sequenced from one sample in a study of vaccination and CD4 T cells after COVID-19. What these receptors recognize is not known. Treatment: approximately 9-day PBMC culture with coronavirus spike peptide pools or control peptides (ViraFEST assay). At the Johns Hopkins FTIC core, DNA taken from cultured CD4+ T cells was sequenced by way of the Oncomine TCR Beta short-read assay. TCRdb re-derived calls from the PCR reads in MiXCR, one entry per CDR3 protein. The table has over 15,000 distinct CDR3 sequences, more than 40% seen once. Material: CD4+ T cells from blood, cultured in vitro, obtained after SARS-CoV-2 vaccination. These receptors came from a human donor who had recovered from COVID-19.

The chain is built from TRBV6-5 and TRBJ2-1; 11 bases map to TRBD1. The germline gives CDR1 MNHEY, CDR2 SVGAGI. The CDR3 has 15 residues. Trimming at V came to 4 bases and at J to 9 bases, leaving 8 bases not matched to a gene. CDR3 protein: CASSSGQGARGEQFF. The CDR3, as DNA: TGTGCCAGCAGTTCCGGACAGGGGGCTCGGGGTGAGCAGTTCTTC.

This chain links TRBV12-3 or TRBV12-4 with TRBJ2-2; 10 bases match TRBD1. CDR3 length equals 15 residues. With 6 bases clipped from V and 7 bases from J, the junction kept 8 bases outside the gene matches. CDR3 loop: CASSPDRGRIGELFF. The CDR3 nucleotides are TGTGCCAGCAGCCCTGACAGGGGGCGTATCGGGGAGCTGTTTTTT.

This chain connects TRBV20-1 to TRBJ2-3, with D tentatively TRBD1 or TRBD2 (5 bases each). The CDR3 consists of 15 residues. The germline gives CDR1 DFQATT, CDR2 SNEGSKA (reference sequence). The ends were cut back, 4 bases at V and 8 bases at J, with 22 bases in the middle. CDR3 protein: CSAKLFQGLSGTQYF. The CDR3 DNA reads TGCAGTGCTAAGTTGTTCCAGGGTTTAAGCGGTACGCAGTATTTT.

This clonotype came up a few times. The rearrangement joins TRBV7-9 to TRBJ1-4; 7 bases fit TRBD1. V was pared by 5 bases and J by 8 bases, with 8 bases of the junction left unmatched. Germline CDR1 SEHNR, CDR2 FQNEAQ (reference sequence). The CDR3 is 14 residues long. The CDR3 sequence: CASSLTGPGEKLFF. The DNA for the CDR3 is TGTGCCAGCAGCCTGACAGGGCCGGGGGAAAAACTGTTTTTT.

This sequence joins TRBV6-1 and TRBJ2-3; weak D call: TRBD2 (5 bases). CDR1 MNHNS and CDR2 SASEGT come from the germline V gene. The CDR3 has 12 amino acids. Trimming shortened V by 8 bases and J by 3 bases, and 9 bases separated the two germline ends. The CDR3 sequence: CASRPGTDTQYF. The CDR3 DNA reads TGTGCCAGCCGTCCGGGGACAGATACGCAGTATTTT.

Relative to its sample, this clonotype is medium-sized. This chain links TRBV6-5 with TRBJ1-5; possible D gene TRBD1, 6 bases. V was trimmed by 0 bases and J by 0 bases, leaving 33 bases between them. The CDR3 is 24 residues long. CDR1 and CDR2 (germline): MNHEY, SVGAGI. The CDR3 nucleotides are TGTGCCAGCAGTTACTCCACCTTCCACCATGGGATCAGGGGAGGGTCTCATAGCAATCAGCCCCAGCATTTT. As protein: CASSYSTFHHGIRGGSHSNQPQHF.

The rearrangement joins TRBV20-1 to TRBJ2-5, with TRBD2 matching over 10 bases. Germline assignment: CDR1 DFQATT and CDR2 SNEGSKA (reference sequence). CDR3 length: 15 residues. J gave up 3 bases and V 3 bases, and 7 bases lay outside the gene matches. CDR3 in DNA: TGCAGTGCTAGTCCCAGCGGGAGGGCCGAAGAGACCCAGTACTTC. It translates to CSASPSGRAEETQYF.

This sequence joins TRBV7-9 and TRBJ2-1; 8 bases are shared with TRBD2. V was clipped by 2 bases and J by 5 bases; unmatched bases: 5. This CDR3 has 15 amino acids. Germline CDR1 and CDR2: SEHNR and FQNEAQ (reference sequence). The CDR3 sequence: CASSLILAENNEQFF. Written as DNA, the CDR3 is TGTGCCAGCAGCTTAATACTAGCGGAGAACAATGAGCAGTTCTTC.

The chain couples TRBV6-4 to TRBJ1-4; D possibly corresponds to TRBD1 (5 bases). CDR3 length: 21 residues. Looked up from germline, CDR1 is MRHNA and CDR2 is SNTAGT. Trimming took off 0 bases at V and 0 bases at J, with 23 bases between the two ends. In nucleotides, the CDR3 is TGTGCCAGCAGTGACTCGTACCACAGAGGGGCCAGGGACCCAACTAATGAAAAACTGTTTTTT. Residues: CASSDSYHRGARDPTNEKLFF.

Within the sample, this clonotype is medium-sized. The chain carries TRBV5-1 and TRBJ1-5, with D uncertain. Germline V gives CDR1 SGHRS, CDR2 YFSETQ. This CDR3 spans 13 amino acids. V lost 2 bases to trimming and J lost 4 bases, with 7 bases between them. The CDR3 here is CASSLSVNQPQHF. CDR3 bases: TGCGCCAGCAGCTTATCGGTTAATCAGCCCCAGCATTTT.

This chain joins TRBV10-3 and TRBJ2-3; D is undetermined. The germline V and J ends were trimmed by 2 bases and 0 bases, with 9 bases remaining between them. Germline V gene sequence: CDR1 ENHRY, CDR2 SYGVKD. The CDR3 covers 15 residues. The CDR3 DNA is TGTGCCATCAGTGAGGTGCAGGCCAGCACAGATACGCAGTATTTT. Protein product: CAISEVQASTDTQYF.

In its sample, this clonotype was seen a few times. V is TRBV10-3 and J is TRBJ2-5, with D perhaps TRBD1 or TRBD2 (5 bases each). The V end lost 4 bases, the J end lost 5 bases, and 5 bases lay between the germline ends. Per the germline V gene, CDR1 is ENHRY and CDR2 is SYGVKD. CDR3 length equals 11 residues. CDR3 region: CAISGGETQYF. Written as DNA, the CDR3 is TGTGCCATCAGTGGGGGGGAGACCCAGTACTTC.

This clonotype came up a few times. This rearrangement joins TRBV6-5 to TRBJ1-5; 7 bases map to TRBD1. This CDR3 has 20 amino acids. CDR1 is MNHEY, CDR2 SVGAGI, per germline. The trim removed 0 bases at V and 3 bases at J, leaving 17 bases unmatched. The CDR3 protein is CASSYSTRDRTLVLNQPQHF. The CDR3 nucleotides are TGTGCCAGCAGTTACTCGACCCGGGACAGAACCCTAGTACTCAATCAGCCCCAGCATTTT.

The chain recombines TRBV6-2 or TRBV6-3 with TRBJ2-7; the match to TRBD1 covers 10 bases. The V and J ends lost 5 bases and 3 bases, in that order; junction bases with no gene match: 4. This CDR3 is 14 amino acids long. CDR1 is MNHEY, CDR2 SVGEGT, per germline. The CDR3 bases are TGTGCCAGCAGTCGGACAGGGGGGAACTACGAGCAGTACTTC. Protein product: CASSRTGGNYEQYF.

The chain uses TRBV10-2 and TRBJ2-7; no firm D call. Trimming left V 0 bases short and J 9 bases short, with 15 bases between. The germline gives CDR1 WSHSY, CDR2 SAAADI. The CDR3 runs 14 residues. As DNA, the CDR3 is TGCGCCAGCAGTGAGTCTTTGCCTCCTCTACGGCAGTACTTC. This gives the protein CASSESLPPLRQYF.

This clonotype came up a few times. This chain uses TRBV6-5 with TRBJ1-4; no definite D call. This CDR3 comprises 12 residues. Deletions cut 0 bases from V and 8 bases from J, with 4 bases between. Germline-derived CDR1 and CDR2 are MNHEY and SVGAGI. The CDR3 loop reads CASSYSEEKLFF. The CDR3 DNA is TGTGCCAGCAGTTACTCCGAGGAAAAACTGTTTTTT.

This clonotype appeared a few times. The genes are TRBV29-1 and TRBJ2-5; tentatively, D is TRBD2 (5 bases). The CDR3 length is 14 residues. Per the germline V gene, CDR1 is SQVTM and CDR2 is ANQGSEA. Written as DNA, the CDR3 is TGCAGTGCCCACGGGAACTCTTACCAAGAGACCCAGTACTTC. Residues: CSAHGNSYQETQYF.

This chain links TRBV20-1 with TRBJ1-1; D remains unclear. The germline V gene encodes CDR1 DFQATT and CDR2 SNEGSKA (reference sequence). The length of the CDR3 is 13 residues. V lost 6 bases to trimming and J lost 4 bases, with 15 bases between them. CDR3 DNA: TGCAGTGCCCCCGCCGGCCTGAGCACTGAAGCTTTCTTT. Its protein product is CSAPAGLSTEAFF.

CDR3 bases: TGCAGTGCCAGGCCAGACAGGGAGTGGGGGATGAACACTGAAGCTTTCTTT. Translation: CSARPDREWGMNTEAFF. V is TRBV20-1 and J is TRBJ1-1, with TRBD1 identical over 7 bases. After removal of 6 bases from V and 0 bases from J, the junction contained 16 bases not matched to a gene. The V gene's germline CDR1 is DFQATT and CDR2 SNEGSKA (reference sequence). This CDR3 contains 17 residues.

This clonotype was picked up a small number of times. The chain joins TRBV7-2 to TRBJ1-5; TRBD1 agrees at 9 bases. This CDR3 region has 17 residues. CDR1 is SGHTA, CDR2 FQGNSA, per germline. V dropped 1 base and J dropped 1; count of bases not matched to a gene: 5. CDR3 residues: CASSLGQGGFSNQPQHF. The CDR3 coding sequence is TGTGCCAGCAGCTTAGGACAGGGGGGCTTCAGCAATCAGCCCCAGCATTTT.

By its share, this clonotype is medium-sized. This chain links TRBV4-2 with TRBJ2-7; 10 bases agree with TRBD2. Per germline, CDR1 LGHNA and CDR2 YNFKEQ. The V and J ends lost 1 base and 0 bases, in that order; junction bases with no gene match: 0. CDR3 length equals 15 residues. For the CDR3, the DNA is TGTGCCAGCAGCCAAGGACTAGCGGGCTCCTACGAGCAGTACTTC. It encodes CASSQGLAGSYEQYF.

This clonotype was seen a few times. This sequence joins TRBV7-6 and TRBJ1-1, with TRBD1 as a possible D gene (5 bases). Trimming took off 3 bases at V and 4 bases at J, with 12 bases between the two ends. The germline V gene has CDR1 SGHVS and CDR2 FNYEAQ. The CDR3 sequence is 14 residues long. The CDR3 coding sequence is TGTGCCAGCAGCTTGACAGCCAAAGGCACTGAAGCTTTCTTT. It specifies CASSLTAKGTEAFF.

V usage is TRBV20-1 and J usage is TRBJ2-7; no reliable D call. V was pared by 2 bases and J by 5 bases, with 7 bases between. CDR1 is DFQATT and CDR2 is SNEGSKA in the germline V gene (reference sequence). The CDR3 is made up of 11 amino acids. The DNA for the CDR3 is TGCAGTGCTAGATCATACGACGAGCAGTACTTC. This codes for CSARSYDEQYF.

This chain links TRBV20-1 with TRBJ1-1; D not certain. CDR1 DFQATT and CDR2 SNEGSKA come from the germline V gene (reference sequence). The CDR3 runs to 15 residues. Trimming took 0 bases from V and 1 from J, leaving 12 bases between them. This CDR3 is CSAREPTKGNTEAFF. CDR3 sequence (DNA): TGCAGTGCTAGAGAGCCTACAAAGGGGAACACTGAAGCTTTCTTT.

This clonotype has just a few counts. The J gene is TRBJ2-7, the V gene TRBV20-1, with TRBD2 matching over 11 bases. The junction had 16 bases not matched to a gene; V was cut back by 3 bases and J by 0 bases. CDR1 DFQATT and CDR2 SNEGSKA come from the germline V gene (reference sequence). The CDR3 sequence is 19 residues long. CDR3 sequence: CSASYRAYTTSGGSYEQYF. The CDR3 region has the DNA TGCAGTGCTAGTTATCGGGCCTACACAACTAGCGGGGGCTCCTACGAGCAGTACTTC.

This chain joins TRBV5-4 and TRBJ2-7; TRBD2 aligns across 11 bases. V lost 3 bases and J lost 3; bases outside the gene matches: 5. Germline CDR1 is SGHNT and CDR2 is YYREEE (reference sequence). CDR3 length equals 15 residues. The CDR3 bases are TGTGCCAGCAGCTCAGGGACTAGCGGAAACTACGAGCAGTACTTC. As protein: CASSSGTSGNYEQYF.

This chain links TRBV29-1 with TRBJ2-7, with TRBD2 matching over 10 bases. CDR1 is SQVTM, CDR2 ANQGSEA, per germline. The CDR3 loop spans 13 amino acids. V lost 4 bases to trimming and J lost 1 base; unmatched junction nucleotides: 1. The CDR3 nucleotides are TGCAGCGTTGGTAGCGGGAGGTCCTACGAGCAGTACTTC. This encodes CSVGSGRSYEQYF.

This chain links TRBV12-3 or TRBV12-4 with TRBJ2-7, with TRBD2 matching over 7 bases. Trimming took 4 bases from V and 2 from J; bases not matched to a gene: 8. CDR3 length equals 15 residues. The CDR3 DNA is TGTGCCAGCAGTTCCAGCAGGGCGGGAGCCTACGAGCAGTACTTC. Protein: CASSSSRAGAYEQYF.

The table lists this clonotype with a few counts. The V call is TRBV20-1, the J call TRBJ1-2, with a weak D call TRBD1 (5 bases). CDR1 is DFQATT, CDR2 SNEGSKA, per germline (reference sequence). Trimming removed 6 bases from V and 6 bases from J, with 23 bases in between. The CDR3 consists of 15 residues. The CDR3 loop reads CSARPRGGSKDGYTF. The CDR3 DNA reads TGCAGTGCAAGGCCCCGTGGGGGGTCTAAGGATGGCTACACCTTC.

The chain couples TRBV28 to TRBJ2-7; 9 bases match TRBD2. After removal of 2 bases from V and 4 bases from J, the junction contained 0 bases not matched to a gene. Germline values: CDR1 MDHEN, CDR2 SYDVKM. This CDR3 has 13 amino acids. CDR3 DNA sequence: TGTGCCAGCAGTTTACTAGCGGGGTACGAGCAGTACTTC. This gives the protein CASSLLAGYEQYF.

The gene calls are TRBV28 and TRBJ2-7; 8 positions match TRBD1. The CDR3 length is 14 residues. Germline CDR1 is MDHEN and CDR2 is SYDVKM. Unmatched junction bases numbered 10, after V lost 9 bases and J lost 3 bases. In DNA, the CDR3 is TGTGCCAGTAAGCGGACAGGGAGTATCTACGAGCAGTACTTC. Amino acids: CASKRTGSIYEQYF. Looking up the rest from reference TRBV28 and TRBJ2-7 gives the full variable domain: DVKVTQSSRYLVKRTGEKVFLECVQDMDHENMFWYRQDPGLGLRLIYFSYDVKMKEKGDIPEGYSVSREKKERFSLILESASTNQTSMYLCASKRTGSIYEQYFGPGTRLTVT.

The chain carries TRBV25-1 and TRBJ2-5, with D perhaps TRBD1 or TRBD2 (6 bases each). Trimming pared 1 base from V and 5 bases from J, leaving 14 bases between. CDR1 is MGHDK, CDR2 SYGVNS, per germline. The CDR3 length is 15 residues. CDR3 residues: CASSEFVRGGETQYF. The CDR3, as DNA: TGTGCCAGCAGTGAATTTGTGAGAGGGGGGGAGACCCAGTACTTC. Variable domain in full (rest from reference TRBV25-1 and TRBJ2-5): EADIYQTPRYLVIGTGKKITLECSQTMGHDKMYWYQQDPGMELHLIHYSYGVNSTEKGDLSSESTVSRIRTEHFPLTLESARPSHTSQYLCASSEFVRGGETQYFGPGTRLLVL.